The rows below give T cell receptor beta chains drawn from one sample of a study of monozygotic twins with inflammatory bowel disease. One entry per CDR3 protein, without DNA, is what TCRdb gives after re-calling the 5' RACE reads. The sample includes 350,000 to 550,000 distinct CDR3 sequences. The sequenced sample consisted of blood. These receptors originate from a human donor with ulcerative colitis or Crohn's disease, or a healthy co-twin of an affected twin (not recorded which). The CDR3 runs from the conserved cysteine through the conserved F or W. The order of the fields is J gene, V gene, CDR3 protein.

>TRBJ2-5|TRBV9
CASSVNNLAPDGETQYF
>TRBJ2-2|TRBV5-1
CASSGTASAANTGELFF
>TRBJ1-1|TRBV6-5
CASMAHMNTEAFF
>TRBJ2-7|TRBV6-5
CASSYSGLAQRDPYEQYF
>TRBJ1-2|TRBV5-6
CASSRGTEYYGYTF
>TRBJ2-7|TRBV5-5
CASSLRITAGEQYF
>TRBJ2-1|TRBV11-2
CASSLVLEQFF
>TRBJ1-4|TRBV18
CASSPRLYEKLFF
>TRBJ2-7|TRBV5-1
CASSRQETSEQYF
>TRBJ2-7|TRBV7-8
CASSLIEGLRFSDEQYF
>TRBJ1-2|TRBV7-2
CASSPDIRDRGQGYTF
>TRBJ2-5|TRBV6-1
CASSAGQGGRETQYF
>TRBJ2-5|TRBV11-2
CASSLGQLAGGMQETQYF
>TRBJ2-3|TRBV2
CASRDNTDTQYF